This record looks at one T cell receptor beta chain sequence and its context. Its antigen is undetermined. Every patient relapsed after autologous stem cell transplantation, and brentuximab vedotin exposure varied. The data originate from a study of PD-1 blockade in classical Hodgkin lymphoma. This CDR3 contains 14 residues. Germline lookup yields CDR1 SEHNR and CDR2 FQNEAQ (reference sequence). V gave up 3 bases and J gave up 0 bases, with 9 bases separating them. The method was immunoSEQ multiplex PCR; TCRdb's version includes in-frame clones alone and lacks a portion of them. The sample shows nearly 100,000 clones, roughly 84% of them seen only once. Study findings and constraints: With respect to the repertoire differences, their causes, possibly disease activity or prior therapy, remain undefined. In CD4+ cells, TCR diversity went up significantly by C4D1, but in CD8+ cells it did not.

The V and J genes are TRBV7-9 and TRBJ2-7; possibly TRBD2 for D (6 bases). The sequence was collected from a human donor with classical Hodgkin lymphoma. Source: peripheral blood mononuclear cells (PBMCs), taken at baseline. This CDR3 reads CASSLAGSSYEQYF. In nucleotides, the CDR3 is TGTGCCAGCAGCTTGGCGGGGAGCTCCTACGAGCAGTACTTC.